This record concerns one T cell receptor (beta chain) sequence. The data were produced by immunoSEQ multiplex PCR, yet TCRdb's version contains in-frame clones alone and is incomplete. The table records around 100,000 clones, 80% to 95% of them present only once. This entry comes from a study of blood T cell repertoires in COVID-19. About the study: The United States, Italy and Spain supplied acute and convalescent COVID-19 samples.

Germline CDR1 is PRHDT and CDR2 is FYEKMQ (reference sequence). V gave up 5 bases and J gave up 1 base, with 14 bases separating them. The CDR3 is made up of 16 amino acids. This clonotype was obtained from a man aged 55 to 70 with acute or convalescent COVID-19. The material sequenced was peripheral blood. The V gene is TRBV13, the J gene TRBJ2-2, with D perhaps TRBD2 (5 bases). CDR3 sequence reads: CASSRREARNTGELFF. The CDR3 DNA sequence: TGTGCCAGCAGCCGTCGGGAAGCGAGGAACACCGGGGAGCTGTTTTTT.